The 26 T cell receptor beta chains given below trace back to one sample, sequenced in a study of response to subunit inactivated influenza vaccine. TCRdb ran MiXCR on the RT-PCR reads and lists one entry per CDR3 protein. The sample contains some 500,000 distinct CDR3 sequences, 15% to 20% of which appear only once. The sample consisted of CD4+ T cells sorted from PBMCs, taken roughly 24 months after vaccination. All receptors derive from a man aged 45 to 75 who received an inactivated influenza vaccine.

The chain links TRBV9 to TRBJ2-1, with a tentative D call TRBD2 (6 bases). Germline V lookup: CDR1 SGDLS, CDR2 YYNGEE. V was trimmed by 4 bases and J by 1 base, leaving 15 bases between them. This CDR3 region has 16 residues. The CDR3 protein is CASSRPTSSSYNEQFF. The CDR3, as DNA: TGTGCCAGCAGCCGGCCGACTAGTAGTTCCTACAATGAGCAGTTCTTC.

The chain links TRBV14 to TRBJ1-6; 7 nucleotides line up with TRBD1. This CDR3 is 13 amino acids long. The ends lost 8 bases at V and 4 bases at J; junction bases unmatched: 2. CDR1 and CDR2 (germline): SGHDN, FVKESK. The CDR3 spells CASQGGYNSPLHF. CDR3 nucleotides: TGTGCCAGCCAGGGGGGATATAATTCACCCCTCCACTTT.

A few counts support this clonotype. The chain uses TRBV20-1 and TRBJ1-2; D remains ambiguous. The ends were cut back, 2 bases at V and 6 bases at J, with 16 bases in the middle. The germline V gene encodes CDR1 DFQATT and CDR2 SNEGSKA (reference sequence). The CDR3 loop spans 14 amino acids. The CDR3 here is CSARPRQIGDGYTF. As DNA, the CDR3 is TGCAGTGCTAGACCTCGACAAATAGGAGATGGCTACACCTTC.

This rearrangement joins TRBV6-2 or TRBV6-3 to TRBJ1-2, with D possibly being TRBD1 (6 bases). Deletions cut 6 bases from V and 2 bases from J, with 13 bases between. Germline lookup yields CDR1 MNHEY and CDR2 SVGEGT. The CDR3 sequence is 14 residues long. CDR3: CASREQGRNYGYTF. The CDR3 nucleotides are TGTGCCAGCAGGGAACAGGGTCGCAACTATGGCTACACCTTC.

The chain recombines TRBV12-3 or TRBV12-4 with TRBJ1-1; a possible D gene is TRBD1 (6 bases). The CDR3 sequence is 14 residues long. V was pared by 8 bases and J by 1 base, with 14 bases between. In DNA form, the CDR3 reads TGTGCCAGCGTAATTGGGGGGCCGAACACTGAAGCTTTCTTT. Protein sequence: CASVIGGPNTEAFF.

This clonotype was recorded a few times. The chain carries TRBV12-3 or TRBV12-4 and TRBJ1-1; D is perhaps TRBD1 (5 bases). Trimming removed 7 bases at V and 5 bases at J, with 23 bases between. CDR3 length: 16 residues. The CDR3 here is CASTPWATGGPTEAFF. In DNA form, the CDR3 reads TGTGCCAGCACCCCCTGGGCTACCGGGGGTCCAACTGAAGCTTTCTTT.

There are many counts of this clonotype. This chain connects TRBV18 to TRBJ2-5; 8 nucleotides align to TRBD1. The CDR3 length is 14 residues. Germline lookup yields CDR1 KGHSH and CDR2 LQKENI. V was pared by 3 bases and J by 3 bases, with 3 bases of the junction left unmatched. This CDR3 is CASSPGTGEETQYF. CDR3 bases: TGTGCCAGCTCACCGGGGACAGGTGAAGAGACCCAGTACTTC.

This clonotype showed up many times. The DNA for the CDR3 is TGTGCCAGTAGTACGCCTGGGCAGGGCAATCAGCCCCAGCATTTT. Protein: CASSTPGQGNQPQHF. The V call is TRBV19, the J call TRBJ1-5; D gene uncertain. Looked up from germline, CDR1 is LNHDA and CDR2 is SQIVND (reference sequence). The CDR3 is made up of 15 amino acids. V lost 4 bases and J 2 bases, leaving 12 bases between the germline ends.

This clonotype was observed a handful of times. The CDR3 here is CSANRDNFNEKLFF. In DNA form, the CDR3 reads TGCAGTGCTAACAGGGACAACTTCAATGAAAAACTGTTTTTT. The chain carries TRBV20-1 and TRBJ1-4; possible D gene TRBD1, 6 bases. Trimming pared 4 bases from V and 5 bases from J, leaving 14 bases between. The CDR3 spans 14 residues. Looked up from germline, CDR1 is DFQATT and CDR2 is SNEGSKA (reference sequence).

The V call is TRBV20-1, the J call TRBJ2-7; D perhaps matches TRBD2 (6 bases). The V gene lost 6 bases and the J gene lost 1 base, with 16 bases spanning the gap. Per the germline V gene, CDR1 is DFQATT and CDR2 is SNEGSKA (reference sequence). The CDR3 is 14 amino acids. CDR3 protein: CSAKSPRGSYEQYF. Here the CDR3 DNA reads TGCAGTGCCAAATCACCCCGGGGGTCCTACGAGCAGTACTTC.

This clonotype was seen many times. The chain uses TRBV4-1 and TRBJ2-5, with D perhaps matching TRBD1 or TRBD2 (5 bases each). CDR3 size: 15 residues. Per germline, CDR1 MGHRA and CDR2 YSYEKL. The V gene lost 0 bases and the J gene lost 4 bases, with 12 bases spanning the gap. CDR3 DNA sequence: TGCGCCAGCAGCCAAGATCCTCGGGGCGCAGAGACCCAGTACTTC. Translating gives CASSQDPRGAETQYF.

This clonotype was seen ten or more times. CDR3 amino acids: CASSRQKTDTQYF. The CDR3 coding sequence is TGCGCCAGCAGTCGTCAGAAGACAGATACGCAGTATTTT. The chain combines TRBV5-1 with TRBJ2-3, with no clear D. Germline V gene sequence: CDR1 SGHRS, CDR2 YFSETQ. The CDR3 loop spans 13 amino acids. Between the trimmed V and J ends, which lost 5 bases and 3 bases, there was a span of 10 bases.

This clonotype has more than one count but fewer than ten. The chain is built from TRBV5-1 and TRBJ2-5; D gene unclear. V was trimmed by 4 bases and J by 4 bases, leaving 11 bases between them. The V gene's germline CDR1 is SGHRS and CDR2 YFSETQ. The CDR3 loop spans 13 amino acids. The CDR3 is CASSTDFGETQYF. As DNA, the CDR3 is TGCGCCAGCAGCACAGACTTCGGAGAGACCCAGTACTTC. The entire variable domain, with the rest obtained from reference TRBV5-1 and TRBJ2-5, is as follows: KAGVTQTPRYLIKTRGQQVTLSCSPISGHRSVSWYQQTPGQGLQFLFEYFSETQRNKGNFPGRFSGRQFSNSRSEMNVSTLELGDSALYLCASSTDFGETQYFGPGTRLLVL.

This rearrangement joins TRBV4-3 to TRBJ2-1; the D gene is possibly TRBD1 (6 bases). This CDR3 is 16 amino acids long. In germline, CDR1 is LGHNA, CDR2 YSLEER. V was trimmed by 2 bases and J by 1 base, leaving 12 bases between them. DNA of the CDR3: TGCGCCAGCAGCCAAAATACCCAGGGGTCCTACAATGAGCAGTTCTTC. It translates to CASSQNTQGSYNEQFF.

This clonotype was seen only a few times. For the CDR3, the DNA is TGTGCCAGCACCAAGACAGGGGGCAACATCAATGAGCAGTTCTTC. It translates to CASTKTGGNINEQFF. The J gene is TRBJ2-1, the V gene TRBV6-2 or TRBV6-3, with TRBD1 matching over 10 bases. This CDR3 contains 15 residues. CDR1 is MNHEY and CDR2 is SVGEGT in the germline V gene. V was pared by 7 bases and J by 6 bases, with 9 bases of the junction left unmatched.

This clonotype was counted only a few times. The V gene is TRBV20-1, the J gene TRBJ2-1; D call uncertain. Germline V gene sequence: CDR1 DFQATT, CDR2 SNEGSKA (reference sequence). Trimming took off 2 bases at V and 5 bases at J, with 25 bases between the two ends. The CDR3 has 18 residues. The CDR3 loop is CSARIWLHPRSENNEQFF. CDR3 bases: TGCAGTGCTAGAATTTGGCTCCATCCAAGGAGCGAAAACAATGAGCAGTTCTTC.

This clonotype has at least ten counts. The V and J genes are TRBV3-1 and TRBJ1-5; D unresolved. Trimming cost V 0 bases and J 1 base, with 7 bases left between them. This CDR3 is built from 15 residues. CDR1 is LGHDT, CDR2 YNNKEL, per germline (reference sequence). The DNA for the CDR3 is TGTGCCAGCAGCCAAGATTCCGGGAGCAATCAGCCCCAGCATTTT. Protein sequence: CASSQDSGSNQPQHF.

DNA for the CDR3: TGTGCCAGCAGCGAGACAGGGGCAACTAATGAAAAACTGTTTTTT. The encoded protein is CASSETGATNEKLFF. The gene calls are TRBV6-1 and TRBJ1-4, with 8 bases that match TRBD1. Germline lookup yields CDR1 MNHNS and CDR2 SASEGT. The junction had 3 bases not matched to a gene; V was cut back by 6 bases and J by 0 bases. The CDR3 runs 15 residues.

V and J are TRBV4-2 and TRBJ2-1, with a possible D match to TRBD1 (5 bases). V dropped 0 bases and J dropped 6 bases, with 15 bases sitting between them. The CDR3 spans 16 residues. CDR1 LGHNA and CDR2 YNFKEQ come from the germline V gene. CDR3 nucleotides: TGTGCCAGCAGCCAAGACCAATCAAGGACACGCAATGAGCAGTTCTTC. Residues: CASSQDQSRTRNEQFF.

The rearrangement uses TRBV12-3 or TRBV12-4 and TRBJ2-3; TRBD2 aligns across 8 bases. V was clipped by 8 bases and J by 6 bases; unmatched bases: 4. This CDR3 contains 12 residues. Here the CDR3 reads CASDAGGDTQYF. CDR3 sequence (DNA): TGTGCCAGCGACGCGGGGGGCGATACGCAGTATTTT.

This clonotype was counted a few times. The rearrangement joins TRBV4-2 to TRBJ2-1; 10 bases map to TRBD2. The CDR3 is 17 amino acids. The V and J ends lost 2 bases and 6 bases, in that order; junction bases with no gene match: 10. The germline V gene encodes CDR1 LGHNA and CDR2 YNFKEQ. CDR3 protein: CASSQPTTAGGPNEQFF. DNA of the CDR3: TGTGCCAGCAGCCAACCTACAACAGCGGGGGGGCCCAATGAGCAGTTCTTC.

This clonotype was counted a few times. The gene calls are TRBV30 and TRBJ2-2; D uncertain. Germline CDR1 and CDR2: GTSNPN and SVGIG (reference sequence). V gave up 0 bases and J gave up 3 bases, with 8 bases separating them. The CDR3 is 14 residues long. The CDR3 spells CAWSVGAYTGELFF. CDR3 DNA: TGTGCCTGGAGTGTCGGAGCGTACACCGGGGAGCTGTTTTTT.

This clonotype occurred once. CDR3 sequence (DNA): TGCGCCAGCAGCTTGGCTGACAGGGGGGGATATGGCTACACCTTC. This translates into CASSLADRGGYGYTF. This rearrangement joins TRBV5-1 to TRBJ1-2, with 9 bases matching TRBD1. The J segment lost 5 bases and the V segment lost 0 bases, leaving 5 bases of the junction unmatched. The CDR3 extends over 15 amino acids. From germline, CDR1 is SGHRS and CDR2 YFSETQ.

Only a few counts were recorded for this clonotype. The chain combines TRBV6-5 with TRBJ2-7, with D possibly matching TRBD1 (6 bases). Trimming removed 2 bases from V and 1 base from J, with 15 bases in between. The germline V gene has CDR1 MNHEY and CDR2 SVGAGI. CDR3 length equals 16 residues. CDR3 coding DNA: TGTGCCAGCAGTTACACCCACGGGACAAAATCCTACGAGCAGTACTTC. Translated: CASSYTHGTKSYEQYF.

This clonotype turned up a few times. The chain employs TRBV6-6 and TRBJ1-2, with a possible D match to TRBD1 (5 bases). This CDR3 has 13 amino acids. The V gene's germline CDR1 is MNHNY and CDR2 SVGAGI (reference sequence). V gave up 6 bases and J gave up 4 bases, with 12 bases separating them. The DNA for the CDR3 is TGTGCCAGCAGCCCGACAGATTTCTATGGCTACACCTTC. Protein product: CASSPTDFYGYTF.

The J gene is TRBJ2-7, the V gene TRBV14; 9 bases are a match to TRBD2. Looked up from germline, CDR1 is SGHDN and CDR2 is FVKESK. CDR3 size: 14 residues. Unmatched junction bases numbered 10, after V lost 4 bases and J lost 9 bases. The CDR3 nucleotides are TGTGCCAGCAGCCGGGGCGGGAGGGCCTCGGTGCAGTACTTC. This encodes CASSRGGRASVQYF.